Below, one TCR beta chain is given with its context. TCRdb's table, derived via immunoSEQ multiplex PCR, lists solely in-frame clones and lacks some. The sample yields around 170,000 clones, approximately 86% seen once. This sample is drawn from a study of blood T cell repertoires in COVID-19. With 5 bases removed from V and 6 bases from J, the gap between germline ends came to 16 bases. Germline V CDR1 and CDR2: SGHTA, FQGTGA. CDR3 size: 15 residues. Sequencing input: peripheral blood. This TCR came from a man aged 50-60 years with active or convalescent COVID-19. The chain recombines TRBV7-3 with TRBJ2-2; weak D call: TRBD1 (5 bases). For the CDR3, the DNA is TGTGCCAGCAGCCCCGAAGGGGCGTCCGCCGGGGAGCTGTTTTTT. This translates into CASSPEGASAGELFF.